This T cell receptor (beta chain) appears in the sequencing data of a study of PD-1 blockade in classical Hodgkin lymphoma. As for time point: cycle 4 day 1 (C4D1), after 6 weeks of nivolumab. All the patients suffered relapse after autologous stem cell transplantation, and brentuximab vedotin exposure differed. Measured with immunoSEQ multiplex PCR; TCRdb has only the in-frame clones, and not every one. The profile shows some 19,000 clones, 70% to 90% of them singletons. Source: peripheral blood mononuclear cells (PBMCs), taken before the fourth cycle of nivolumab. The TCR comes from a human donor with classical Hodgkin lymphoma.

CDR3 amino acids: CASSLSPSPDTQYF. Written as DNA, the CDR3 is TGCGCCAGCAGCTTGAGCCCTTCTCCAGATACGCAGTATTTT. The chain links TRBV5-1 to TRBJ2-3, with D unresolved. This CDR3 contains 14 residues. V dropped 1 base and J dropped 4 bases, with 10 bases sitting between them. Germline V gene sequence: CDR1 SGHRS, CDR2 YFSETQ.